Presented here are 2 T cell receptor beta chains from one specimen sequenced in a study of T cell responses to AZD1222 COVID-19 vaccine. Clones were sequenced by immunoSEQ multiplex PCR, and TCRdb holds only the in-frame ones, with some missing. The table lists about 110,000 clones, approximately 90% of them singletons. This material consisted of peripheral blood, taken 28 days after the second AZD1222 dose. The receptors shown here come from an adult who received the AZD1222 COVID-19 vaccine.

This chain links TRBV30 with TRBJ1-6; D remains unclear. V was trimmed by 5 bases and J by 8 bases, leaving 10 bases between them. In germline, CDR1 is GTSNPN, CDR2 SVGIG (reference sequence). This CDR3 has 12 amino acids. The DNA of the CDR3 is TGTGCCTGGGCCCCCCGCCATTCACCCCTCCACTTT. This encodes CAWAPRHSPLHF.

The rearrangement uses TRBV7-2 and TRBJ2-7, with D possibly TRBD1 on 6 matching bases. Germline values: CDR1 SGHTA, CDR2 FQGNSA. The germline V and J ends were trimmed by 3 bases and 1 base, with 10 bases remaining between them. The CDR3 totals 14 residues. CDR3 sequence: CASSFTGFSYEQYF. CDR3 DNA sequence: TGTGCCAGCAGCTTTACAGGGTTTTCCTACGAGCAGTACTTC.